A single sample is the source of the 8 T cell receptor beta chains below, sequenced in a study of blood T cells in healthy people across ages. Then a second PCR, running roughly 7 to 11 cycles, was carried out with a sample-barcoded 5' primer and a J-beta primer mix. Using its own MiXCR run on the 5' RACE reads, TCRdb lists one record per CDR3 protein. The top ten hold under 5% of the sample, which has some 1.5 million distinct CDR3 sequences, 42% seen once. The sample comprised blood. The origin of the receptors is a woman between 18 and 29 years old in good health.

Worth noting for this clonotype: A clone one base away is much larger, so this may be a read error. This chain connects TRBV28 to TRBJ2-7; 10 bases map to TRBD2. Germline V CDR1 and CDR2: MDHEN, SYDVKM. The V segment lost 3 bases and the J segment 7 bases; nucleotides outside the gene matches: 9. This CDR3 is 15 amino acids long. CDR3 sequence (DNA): TGTGCCAGCAGTTTCGGACTAGCGGATGTAAGAGAGCAGTACTTC. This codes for CASSFGLADVREQYF. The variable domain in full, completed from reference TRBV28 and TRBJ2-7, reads DVKVTQSSRYLVKRTGEKVFLECVQDMDHENMFWYRQDPGLGLRLIYFSYDVKMKEKGDIPEGYSVSREKKERFSLILESASTNQTSMYLCASSFGLADVREQYFGPGTRLTVT.

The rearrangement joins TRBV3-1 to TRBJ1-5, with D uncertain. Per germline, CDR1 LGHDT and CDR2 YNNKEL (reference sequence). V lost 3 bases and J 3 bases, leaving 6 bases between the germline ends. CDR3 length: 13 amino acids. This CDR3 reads CASSQSPNQPQHF. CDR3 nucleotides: TGTGCCAGCAGCCAGAGTCCCAATCAGCCCCAGCATTTT. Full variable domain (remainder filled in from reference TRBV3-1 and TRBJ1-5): DTAVSQTPKYLVTQMGNDKSIKCEQNLGHDTMYWYKQDSKKFLKIMFSYNNKELIINETVPNRFSPKSPDKAHLNLHINSLELGDSAVYFCASSQSPNQPQHFGDGTRLSIL.

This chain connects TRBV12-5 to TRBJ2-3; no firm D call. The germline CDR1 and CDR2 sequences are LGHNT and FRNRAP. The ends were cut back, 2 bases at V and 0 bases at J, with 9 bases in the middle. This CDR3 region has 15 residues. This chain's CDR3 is CASGLRFRSTDTQYF. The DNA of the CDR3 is TGTGCTAGTGGTTTGCGGTTCCGGAGCACAGATACGCAGTATTTT.

The CDR3 loop reads CASSREGQGTDTQYF. DNA of the CDR3: TGCGCCAGCAGCAGAGAGGGACAGGGTACGGATACGCAGTATTTT. V and J are TRBV5-1 and TRBJ2-3; 9 positions match TRBD1. V was pared by 4 bases and J by 6 bases, with 9 bases of the junction left unmatched. The V gene's germline CDR1 is SGHRS and CDR2 YFSETQ. The CDR3 runs 15 residues.

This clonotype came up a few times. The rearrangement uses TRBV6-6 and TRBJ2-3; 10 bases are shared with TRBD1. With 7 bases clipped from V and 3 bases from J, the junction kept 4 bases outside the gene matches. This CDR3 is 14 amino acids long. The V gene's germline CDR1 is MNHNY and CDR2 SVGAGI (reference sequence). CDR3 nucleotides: TGTGCCAGCATAGACAGGGGGCAAACAGATACGCAGTATTTT. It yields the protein CASIDRGQTDTQYF.

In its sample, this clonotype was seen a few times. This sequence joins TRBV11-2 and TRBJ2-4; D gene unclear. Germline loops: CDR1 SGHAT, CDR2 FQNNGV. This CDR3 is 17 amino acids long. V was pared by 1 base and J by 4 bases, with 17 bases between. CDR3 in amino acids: CASSLGPRQVEKNIQYF. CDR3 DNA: TGTGCCAGCAGCTTAGGCCCCCGGCAGGTGGAGAAAAACATTCAGTACTTC.

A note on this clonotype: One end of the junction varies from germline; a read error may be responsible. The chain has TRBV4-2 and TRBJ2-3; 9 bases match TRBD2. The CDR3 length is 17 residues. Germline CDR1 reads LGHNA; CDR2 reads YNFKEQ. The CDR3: CTSSPSKSGRSADTQYF. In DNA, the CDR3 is TGTACCAGCAGCCCCTCAAAGAGCGGGAGGAGTGCAGATACGCAGTATTTT.

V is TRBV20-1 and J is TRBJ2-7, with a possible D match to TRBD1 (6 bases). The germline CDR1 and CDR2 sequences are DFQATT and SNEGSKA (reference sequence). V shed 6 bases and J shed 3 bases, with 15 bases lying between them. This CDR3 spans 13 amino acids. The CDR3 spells CSATTGKGYEQYF. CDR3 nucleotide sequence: TGCAGTGCAACTACAGGGAAGGGCTACGAGCAGTACTTC.